The 7 T cell receptor beta chains below all came from one sample that was sequenced in a study of blood T cells in healthy people across ages. PCR was performed a second time for about 7 to 11 cycles using a sample-barcoded 5' primer and a J-beta primer mix. TCRdb used MiXCR to reprocess the 5' RACE reads, holding one entry per CDR3 protein. The sample lists about 280,000 distinct CDR3 sequences, around 30% seen once, with approximately 30% in the top ten. Sequencing input: blood. The receptors derive from a woman aged 70-85 years in good health.

This clonotype has only a few counts. V usage is TRBV6-6 and J usage is TRBJ2-1, with D perhaps assigned TRBD1 or TRBD2 (5 bases each). The DNA end lines up better with TRBJ2-7; the J call may be wrong. The length of the CDR3 is 13 residues. The germline V gene encodes CDR1 MNHNY and CDR2 SVGAGI (reference sequence). CDR3 residues: CASGSPYGGEQYF. The CDR3, as DNA: TGTGCCAGCGGCTCCCCTTATGGGGGAGAGCAGTACTTC.

This clonotype was counted between two and nine times. V usage is TRBV20-1 and J usage is TRBJ2-7; 7 nucleotides line up with TRBD2. The J segment lost 3 bases and the V segment lost 5 bases, leaving 1 base of the junction unmatched. CDR1 is DFQATT and CDR2 is SNEGSKA in the germline V gene (reference sequence). The CDR3 has 11 residues. CDR3: CSAREVYEQYF. In DNA form, the CDR3 reads TGCAGTGCTCGGGAGGTCTACGAGCAGTACTTC.

This clonotype has a handful of counts. The chain carries TRBV29-1 and TRBJ1-4; 10 bases are shared with TRBD1. Germline loops: CDR1 SQVTM, CDR2 ANQGSEA. CDR3 length: 13 amino acids. V was pared by 7 bases and J by 7 bases, with 6 bases of the junction left unmatched. CDR3 in DNA: TGCAGCGCAACGGACAGGGGGTTTGAAAAACTGTTTTTT. Translated: CSATDRGFEKLFF.

V is TRBV3-1 and J is TRBJ1-1, with 8 bases matching TRBD1. The V gene end was trimmed by 5 bases and the J gene end by 4 bases; junction bases not matched to a gene: 6. This CDR3 is built from 14 residues. Germline CDR1 and CDR2: LGHDT and YNNKEL (reference sequence). The DNA of the CDR3 is TGTGCCAGCAGCAGGACAGGGACGAGCACTGAAGCTTTCTTT. This sequence encodes CASSRTGTSTEAFF.

The V and J genes are TRBV27 and TRBJ2-7; D is unresolved. This CDR3 is built from 15 residues. V was cut by 5 bases and J by 6 bases, with 20 bases left in between. CDR1 is MNHEY and CDR2 is SMNVEV in the germline V gene (reference sequence). The CDR3 here is CASSALAISRIEQYF. The CDR3 DNA reads as TGTGCCAGCAGTGCCTTAGCAATATCCCGGATCGAGCAGTACTTC.

The table lists this clonotype with a few counts. This chain uses TRBV29-1 with TRBJ2-5; a weak D match, TRBD2 (6 bases). Near its end, the DNA agrees better with TRBJ2-1, so the J call may be wrong. Germline loops: CDR1 SQVTM, CDR2 ANQGSEA. The CDR3 has 11 residues. The CDR3 reads CSVGTIDEQFF. CDR3 DNA sequence: TGCAGCGTTGGGACTATAGATGAGCAGTTCTTC.

V and J are TRBV7-8 and TRBJ2-1; the match to TRBD2 covers 8 bases. CDR3 length: 16 residues. Losses at the gene ends were 5 bases for V and 6 bases for J; bases not matched to a gene: 12. In germline, CDR1 is SGHVS, CDR2 FQNEAQ. The CDR3 protein is CASSTLSGRIGNEQFF. As DNA, the CDR3 is TGTGCCAGCAGCACGTTAAGCGGGAGAATCGGCAATGAGCAGTTCTTC.